This TCR beta chain came from a study of blood T cell repertoires in COVID-19. Study overall: Acute-phase and convalescent COVID-19 samples originated in the United States, Italy and Spain.

Measured with immunoSEQ multiplex PCR; TCRdb has only the in-frame clones, and not every one. The sample carries more than 50,000 clones, 88% recorded once. V was cut by 3 bases and J by 6 bases, with 15 bases left in between. The CDR3 loop spans 15 amino acids. CDR1 and CDR2 (germline): MNHEY, SVGEGT. This sequence originates from a human donor in a cohort sampled during active COVID-19. The sample consisted of peripheral blood. The rearrangement uses TRBV6-2 or TRBV6-3 and TRBJ2-1, with D tentatively TRBD2 (6 bases). In DNA, the CDR3 is TGTGCCAGCAGTTATCGGGTGGCGGGATCCAATGAGCAGTTCTTC. As protein: CASSYRVAGSNEQFF.